The T cell receptor beta chain under discussion was sequenced for a study of T cell responses to AZD1222 COVID-19 vaccine. Profiled with immunoSEQ multiplex PCR; TCRdb holds only in-frame clones, not every one. The data contain over 110,000 clones, 85% to 90% of them singletons. Study-wide results and limits: Donor demographics were predominantly white British with a female majority; clonal diversity may be underestimated.

The CDR3 sequence is 15 residues long. The germline V gene encodes CDR1 MNHEY and CDR2 SVGAGI. Trimming cost V 6 bases and J 0 bases, with 12 bases left between them. Notes on this clone: Antigen unknown.

This chain links TRBV6-5 with TRBJ1-5, with a tentative D call TRBD1 (5 bases). The receptor was derived from an adult who received the AZD1222 COVID-19 vaccine. Material: peripheral blood, obtained 28 days after the second AZD1222 dose. The DNA of the CDR3 is TGTGCCAGCAGGGGGGGAGCAAATAGCAATCAGCCCCAGCATTTT. Translation: CASRGGANSNQPQHF.